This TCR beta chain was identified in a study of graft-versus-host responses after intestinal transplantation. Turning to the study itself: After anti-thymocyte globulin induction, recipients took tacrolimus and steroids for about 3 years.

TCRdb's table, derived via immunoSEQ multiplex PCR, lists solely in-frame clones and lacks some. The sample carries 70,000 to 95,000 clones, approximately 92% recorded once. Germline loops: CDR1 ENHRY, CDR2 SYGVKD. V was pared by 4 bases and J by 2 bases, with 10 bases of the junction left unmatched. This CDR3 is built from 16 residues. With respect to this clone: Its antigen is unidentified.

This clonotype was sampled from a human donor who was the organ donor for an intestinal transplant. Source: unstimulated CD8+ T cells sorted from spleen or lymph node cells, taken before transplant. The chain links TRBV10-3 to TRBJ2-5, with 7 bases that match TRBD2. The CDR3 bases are TGTGCCATCAGTGCGGTAGGACTAGGGTGGCAAGAGACCCAGTACTTC. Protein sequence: CAISAVGLGWQETQYF.